This T cell receptor beta chain was recorded in a study of blood T cells in healthy people across ages. A second PCR, run for 7 to 11 cycles, used a sample-barcoded 5' primer plus a J-beta primer mix. TCRdb re-called the 5' RACE reads through MiXCR, storing one row per CDR3 protein. The table shows around 820,000 distinct CDR3 sequences, with 20% to 30% occurring only once. A few counts support this clonotype. V was cut by 0 bases and J by 6 bases, with 15 bases left in between. The V gene's germline CDR1 is SGHTA and CDR2 FQGNSA. The CDR3 has 15 amino acids. The sample was also linked to a second study, of T cells of mothers and their children. That paper states: Maternal samples each gave over 10 million TCR beta CDR3 reads, and child samples a few million each.

The sequencing input was blood. V and J are TRBV7-2 and TRBJ2-7, with a possible D match to TRBD1 (5 bases). This TCR was recovered from a boy aged 10-17 years in good health. This CDR3 is CASSLAFQGSSEQYF. DNA of the CDR3: TGTGCCAGCAGCTTAGCGTTTCAGGGAAGCAGCGAGCAGTACTTC.